This TCR beta chain was found in a study of T cell repertoires in cytomegalovirus infection. Turning to the study itself: As its CMV epitopes, the study selected recently identified HLA-C-restricted and well-studied HLA-B-restricted targets. Indications came from public TCR beta signatures; they pointed to CMV infection and to a matching HLA type. Findings and caveats of the study: CMV carriers with the relevant HLA were identified by cumulative public TCR beta family frequency.

Remarks on this clonotype: The antigen remains unidentified.

Using its own MiXCR run on the reads, TCRdb lists one record per CDR3 protein. The table has 650,000 to 900,000 distinct CDR3 sequences, almost 30% seen once. The material was cultured CD8+ T cells from PBMCs, obtained from culture after CMV antigen stimulation. This TCR came from a human donor in good health (CMV status not recorded). Some clones in this sample may be carry-over from other donors' samples.

The CDR3 sequence: CASGTSGTNTGELFF. The CDR3 DNA sequence: TGTGCCAGCGGCACTAGCGGGACGAACACCGGGGAGCTGTTTTTT. The chain combines TRBV11-3 with TRBJ2-2; 10 bases map to TRBD2. Looked up from germline, CDR1 is SGHNT and CDR2 is YENEEA. After removal of 8 bases from V and 0 bases from J, the junction contained 3 bases not matched to a gene. The CDR3 sequence is 15 residues long.